Each of the 20 T cell receptor beta chains below was sequenced from the same sample in a study of beta chain features in type 1 diabetes. Regarding the study as a whole: Across all four CD4+ subsets, people with type 1 diabetes showed modestly shorter TCRB CDR3s.

Isolated RNA was reverse transcribed in full, so expressed TCRB transcripts were sequenced. Produced via immunoSEQ multiplex PCR; TCRdb's table is partial and in-frame only. This table has tens of thousands of clones, 60% to 75% appearing once. These TCRs' antigens remain unknown. The sequenced sample was Tregs from blood. All receptors derive from a man under 40 with type 1 diabetes. Some clones in this sample may be carry-over from other donors' samples.

The rearrangement uses TRBV7-6 and TRBJ2-1, with D tentatively TRBD2 (6 bases). V lost 1 base and J 4 bases, leaving 14 bases between the germline ends. Germline CDR1 reads SGHVS; CDR2 reads FNYEAQ. The CDR3 is 16 residues long. CDR3 DNA sequence: TGTGCCAGCAGCTTAGGGCAGGGAGGAGGGTACAATGAGCAGTTCTTC. This translates into CASSLGQGGGYNEQFF.

The chain is built from TRBV18 and TRBJ2-5, with a weak D call TRBD2 (6 bases). V gave up 3 bases and J gave up 3 bases, with 11 bases separating them. This CDR3 spans 14 amino acids. Germline CDR1 and CDR2: KGHSH and LQKENI. The CDR3: CASSPRGSKETQYF. The CDR3 DNA is TGTGCCAGCTCACCCCGGGGGAGCAAAGAGACCCAGTACTTC.

This clone was picked up a small number of times. This chain links TRBV5-5 with TRBJ1-1; 9 bases map to TRBD1. CDR3 length: 15 residues. Germline CDR1 SGHKS, CDR2 YYEKEE (reference sequence). V lost 2 bases and J lost 6; bases outside the gene matches: 8. CDR3 residues: CASSLRGQGNAEAFF. CDR3 DNA sequence: TGTGCCAGCAGCTTAAGGGGACAGGGAAACGCTGAAGCTTTCTTT.

The chain uses TRBV28 and TRBJ2-1; 11 nucleotides agree with TRBD1. Germline CDR1 and CDR2: MDHEN and SYDVKM. This CDR3 region has 13 residues. The CDR3 bases are TGTGGTTGCTCGGGACAGGGGGAGGGTGAGCAGTTCTTC. Its translation: CGCSGQGEGEQFF.

The chain is built from TRBV6-6 and TRBJ1-6, with 7 bases identical to TRBD1. Germline CDR1 reads MNHNY; CDR2 reads SVGAGI (reference sequence). The CDR3 is made up of 14 amino acids. Trimming removed 5 bases from V and 7 bases from J; junction bases left unmatched: 5. This chain's CDR3 is CASSLTGKNSPLHF. In nucleotides, the CDR3 is TGTGCCAGCAGTCTGACAGGGAAGAATTCACCCCTCCACTTT.

This clone was observed a handful of times. The rearrangement uses TRBV29-1 and TRBJ2-5; D is perhaps TRBD1 (7 bases). The CDR3 consists of 15 residues. Germline values: CDR1 SQVTM, CDR2 ANQGSEA. V was pared by 6 bases and J by 3 bases, with 20 bases between. DNA of the CDR3: TGCAGCGTCCGGGGGAACAGGGGCTGGGAAGAGACCCAGTACTTC. Encoded protein: CSVRGNRGWEETQYF.

This clone has just a few counts. The gene calls are TRBV19 and TRBJ2-3, with 8 nucleotides matching TRBD1. The J segment lost 1 base and the V segment lost 6 bases, leaving 6 bases of the junction unmatched. The CDR3 spans 15 residues. Germline assignment: CDR1 LNHDA and CDR2 SQIVND (reference sequence). In DNA, the CDR3 is TGTGCCAGTAGCTATCCGGGACAGGGCACAGATACGCAGTATTTT. This sequence encodes CASSYPGQGTDTQYF.

V is TRBV18 and J is TRBJ2-5, with 9 bases identical to TRBD1. The DNA end is a closer match to TRBJ2-7, so the J assignment may be wrong. The germline V gene has CDR1 KGHSH and CDR2 LQKENI. The CDR3 totals 16 residues. As DNA, the CDR3 is TGTGCCAGCTCACCACCAAGCGGACAGGGGAACCACGAGCAGTACTTC. This sequence encodes CASSPPSGQGNHEQYF.

This chain joins TRBV11-2 and TRBJ2-7; D perhaps matches TRBD1 (5 bases). CDR1 SGHAT and CDR2 FQNNGV come from the germline V gene. Between the trimmed V and J ends, which lost 3 bases and 5 bases, there was a span of 11 bases. CDR3 length: 13 amino acids. CDR3 region: CASSFAGKNEQYF. CDR3 in DNA: TGTGCCAGCAGCTTTGCAGGGAAGAACGAGCAGTACTTC. Full variable domain (remainder filled in from reference TRBV11-2 and TRBJ2-7): EAGVAQSPRYKIIEKRQSVAFWCNPISGHATLYWYQQILGQGPKLLIQFQNNGVVDDSQLPKDRFSAERLKGVDSTLKIQPAKLEDSAVYLCASSFAGKNEQYFGPGTRLTVT.

This chain joins TRBV7-2 and TRBJ1-1, with D maybe TRBD1 (5 bases). V lost 2 bases and J 3 bases, leaving 13 bases between the germline ends. Germline V CDR1 and CDR2: SGHTA, FQGNSA. The CDR3 covers 15 residues. CDR3 residues: CASSLWGDRDTEAFF. In DNA form, the CDR3 reads TGTGCCAGCAGCTTATGGGGGGACCGAGACACTGAAGCTTTCTTT.

This clone was counted a few times. This rearrangement joins TRBV4-3 to TRBJ2-1; 13 nucleotides align to TRBD2. Germline CDR1 reads LGHNA; CDR2 reads YSLEER. V lost 4 bases to trimming and J lost 5 bases; unmatched junction nucleotides: 11. The CDR3 sequence is 18 residues long. The CDR3 DNA follows: TGCGCCAGCAGCCGCGGACTAGCGGGGGCCTATAAAAACAATGAGCAGTTCTTC. Translated: CASSRGLAGAYKNNEQFF.

This clone was observed a few times. The J gene is TRBJ2-1, the V gene TRBV5-1, with D perhaps matching TRBD2 (5 bases). The CDR3 extends over 14 amino acids. Germline CDR1 and CDR2: SGHRS and YFSETQ. V lost 9 bases and J lost 7, with 20 bases in between. The CDR3 DNA is TGCGCCACCCGAGGTCCGGGGTTCGGAAATGAGCAGTTCTTC. Translating it yields CATRGPGFGNEQFF.

This clone was counted only a few times. The J gene is TRBJ1-5, the V gene TRBV6-1; D is unclear. The CDR3 is 15 residues long. V lost 3 bases, J lost 1 base, and 10 bases lay in between. The V gene's germline CDR1 is MNHNS and CDR2 SASEGT. CDR3 residues: CASSDWEASNQPQHF. In DNA, the CDR3 is TGTGCCAGCAGTGATTGGGAGGCGAGCAATCAGCCCCAGCATTTT.

The chain combines TRBV7-3 with TRBJ2-3, with D maybe TRBD2 (6 bases). The length of the CDR3 is 13 residues. CDR1 SGHTA and CDR2 FQGTGA come from the germline V gene. V was cut by 4 bases and J by 9 bases, with 14 bases left in between. This CDR3 reads CASSSSMEGTQYF. The CDR3 DNA is TGTGCCAGCAGCTCGTCAATGGAGGGGACGCAGTATTTT. The variable domain in full, completed from reference TRBV7-3 and TRBJ2-3, reads GAGVSQTPSNKVTEKGKYVELRCDPISGHTALYWYRQSLGQGPEFLIYFQGTGAADDSGLPNDRFFAVRPEGSVSTLKIQRTERGDSAVYLCASSSSMEGTQYFGPGTRLTVL.

The chain's CDR3 is CASSALPGYEKLFF. CDR3 DNA: TGTGCCAGCAGCGCTCTTCCAGGGTATGAAAAACTGTTTTTT. This chain uses TRBV6-5 with TRBJ1-4; D perhaps matches TRBD1 (5 bases). The germline V gene encodes CDR1 MNHEY and CDR2 SVGAGI. V was shortened by 6 bases and J by 6 bases, with 14 bases between the two germline ends. The CDR3 sequence is 14 residues long.

This rearrangement joins TRBV4-2 to TRBJ2-1, with 10 bases fitting TRBD1. V was pared by 4 bases and J by 6 bases, with 3 bases of the junction left unmatched. The CDR3 extends over 14 amino acids. From germline, CDR1 is LGHNA and CDR2 YNFKEQ. CDR3 sequence reads: CASSRDRGANEQFF. The CDR3 region has the DNA TGTGCCAGCAGCCGGGACAGGGGTGCCAATGAGCAGTTCTTC.

This chain joins TRBV30 and TRBJ2-5; 7 positions agree with TRBD1. After removal of 2 bases from V and 7 bases from J, the junction contained 7 bases not matched to a gene. The length of the CDR3 is 13 residues. Germline V gene sequence: CDR1 GTSNPN, CDR2 SVGIG (reference sequence). CDR3 nucleotides: TGTGCCTGGAGTCAAGGACAGGACCGGACCCAGTACTTC. Amino acids: CAWSQGQDRTQYF.

This chain joins TRBV6-1 and TRBJ2-1, with unresolved D. The CDR3 loop spans 12 amino acids. The germline gives CDR1 MNHNS, CDR2 SASEGT. The germline V and J ends were trimmed by 6 bases and 3 bases, with 6 bases remaining between them. The CDR3 spells CASRGSYNEQFF. The DNA of the CDR3 is TGTGCCAGCAGGGGCAGCTACAATGAGCAGTTCTTC.

This rearrangement joins TRBV7-2 to TRBJ2-1; D may be TRBD2 (5 bases). The CDR3 spans 14 residues. V was clipped by 4 bases and J by 9 bases, with 16 bases between them. The V gene's germline CDR1 is SGHTA and CDR2 FQGNSA. The CDR3 nucleotides are TGTGCCAGCAGCTCCGGGGTGGGAGTTGGTGAGCAGTTCTTC. It encodes CASSSGVGVGEQFF.

This clone was observed a few times. This chain links TRBV5-1 with TRBJ2-2, with TRBD2 matching over 7 bases. The V segment lost 2 bases and the J segment 2 bases; nucleotides outside the gene matches: 6. CDR1 is SGHRS, CDR2 YFSETQ, per germline. The CDR3 has 16 amino acids. CDR3 bases: TGCGCCAGCAGCTTCCAGCGGGGTCCTAACACCGGGGAGCTGTTTTTT. Translation: CASSFQRGPNTGELFF.